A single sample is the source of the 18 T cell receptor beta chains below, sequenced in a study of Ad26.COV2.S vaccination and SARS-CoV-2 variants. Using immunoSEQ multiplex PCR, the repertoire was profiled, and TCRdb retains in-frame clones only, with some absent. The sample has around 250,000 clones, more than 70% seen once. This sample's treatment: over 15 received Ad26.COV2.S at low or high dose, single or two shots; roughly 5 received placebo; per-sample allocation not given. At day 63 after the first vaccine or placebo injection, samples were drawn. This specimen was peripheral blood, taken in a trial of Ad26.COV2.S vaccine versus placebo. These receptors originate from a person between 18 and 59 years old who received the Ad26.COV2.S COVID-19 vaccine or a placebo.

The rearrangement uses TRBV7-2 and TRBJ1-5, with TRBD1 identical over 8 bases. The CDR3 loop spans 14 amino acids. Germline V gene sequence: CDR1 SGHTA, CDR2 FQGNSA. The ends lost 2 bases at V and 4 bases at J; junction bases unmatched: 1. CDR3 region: CASSLQGANQPQHF. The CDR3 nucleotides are TGTGCCAGCAGCTTACAGGGGGCGAATCAGCCCCAGCATTTT.

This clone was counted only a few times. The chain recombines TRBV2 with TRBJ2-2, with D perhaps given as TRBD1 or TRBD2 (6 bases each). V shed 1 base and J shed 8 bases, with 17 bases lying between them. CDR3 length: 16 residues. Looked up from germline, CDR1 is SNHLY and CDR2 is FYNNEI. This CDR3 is CASSEGKRGARGELFF. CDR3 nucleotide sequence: TGTGCCAGCAGTGAAGGCAAGAGGGGGGCAAGAGGGGAGCTGTTTTTT. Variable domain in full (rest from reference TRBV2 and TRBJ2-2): EPEVTQTPSHQVTQMGQEVILRCVPISNHLYFYWYRQILGQKVEFLVSFYNNEISEKSEIFDDQFSVERPDGSNFTLKIRSTKLEDSAMYFCASSEGKRGARGELFFGEGSRLTVL.

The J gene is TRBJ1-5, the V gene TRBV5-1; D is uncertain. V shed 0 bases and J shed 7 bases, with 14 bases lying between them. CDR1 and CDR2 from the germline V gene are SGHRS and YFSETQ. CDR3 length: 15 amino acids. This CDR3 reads CASSLGDLPIQPQHF. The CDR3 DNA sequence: TGCGCCAGCAGCTTGGGAGACCTGCCCATCCAGCCCCAGCATTTT.

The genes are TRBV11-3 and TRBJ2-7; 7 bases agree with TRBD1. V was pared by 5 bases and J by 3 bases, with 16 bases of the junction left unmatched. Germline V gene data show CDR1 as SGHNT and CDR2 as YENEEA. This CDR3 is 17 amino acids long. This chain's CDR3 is CASSTSRGPCYGYEQYF. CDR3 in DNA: TGTGCCAGCAGCACAAGTAGGGGGCCCTGTTATGGCTACGAGCAGTACTTC.

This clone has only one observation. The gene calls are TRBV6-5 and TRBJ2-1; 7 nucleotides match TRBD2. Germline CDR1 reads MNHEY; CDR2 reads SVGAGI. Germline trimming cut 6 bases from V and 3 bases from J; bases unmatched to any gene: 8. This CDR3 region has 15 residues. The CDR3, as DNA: TGTGCCAGCAGGGGAGGGACTAAGAACTACAATGAGCAGTTCTTC. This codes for CASRGGTKNYNEQFF.

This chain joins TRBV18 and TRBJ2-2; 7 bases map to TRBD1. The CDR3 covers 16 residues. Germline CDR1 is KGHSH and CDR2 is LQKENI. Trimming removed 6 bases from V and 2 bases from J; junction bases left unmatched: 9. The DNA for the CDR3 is TGTGCCAGCTCCCAACAGGGGACGCTTAACACCGGGGAGCTGTTTTTT. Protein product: CASSQQGTLNTGELFF.

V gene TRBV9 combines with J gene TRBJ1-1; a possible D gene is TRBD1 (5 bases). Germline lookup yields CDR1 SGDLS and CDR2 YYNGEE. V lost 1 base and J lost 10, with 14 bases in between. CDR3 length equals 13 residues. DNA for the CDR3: TGTGCCAGCAGCGTATTGGGAACAGGCGGAGCTTTCTTT. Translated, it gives CASSVLGTGGAFF.

DNA for the CDR3: TGCGCCAGCAGCCCCCGACAGGGGGCGGGGTACGAGCAGTACTTC. Translated: CASSPRQGAGYEQYF. This sequence joins TRBV4-1 and TRBJ2-7; 10 bases are shared with TRBD1. The germline V gene encodes CDR1 MGHRA and CDR2 YSYEKL. Trimming removed 4 bases from V and 4 bases from J; junction bases left unmatched: 7. This CDR3 is 15 amino acids long.

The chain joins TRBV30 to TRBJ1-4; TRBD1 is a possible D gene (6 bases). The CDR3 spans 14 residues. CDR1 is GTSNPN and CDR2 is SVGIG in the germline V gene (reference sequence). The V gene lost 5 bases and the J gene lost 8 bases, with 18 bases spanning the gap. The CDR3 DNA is TGTGCCTGGGACGAACAGGGCGTTGGGGAAAAACTGTTTTTT. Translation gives CAWDEQGVGEKLFF.

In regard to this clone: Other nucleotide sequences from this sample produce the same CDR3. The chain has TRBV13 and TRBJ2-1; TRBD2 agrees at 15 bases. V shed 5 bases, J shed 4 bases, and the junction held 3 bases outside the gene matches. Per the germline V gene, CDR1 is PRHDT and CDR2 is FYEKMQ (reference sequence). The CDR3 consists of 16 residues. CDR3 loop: CASSPGLAGGYNEQFF. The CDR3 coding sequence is TGTGCCAGCAGCCCGGGACTAGCGGGAGGTTACAATGAGCAGTTCTTC.

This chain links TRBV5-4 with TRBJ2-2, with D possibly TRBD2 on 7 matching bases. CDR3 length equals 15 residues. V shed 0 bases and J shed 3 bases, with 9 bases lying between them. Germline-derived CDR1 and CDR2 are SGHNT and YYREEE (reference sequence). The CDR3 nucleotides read TGTGCCAGCAGCTTGGTAGGGGGGGACACCGGGGAGCTGTTTTTT. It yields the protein CASSLVGGDTGELFF.

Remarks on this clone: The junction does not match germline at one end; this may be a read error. This chain's CDR3 is CASSPAGQGAYEQYF. The CDR3 DNA follows: TGTGCTAGCAGCCCCGCGGGACAGGGGGCGTACGAGCAGTACTTC. J is TRBJ2-7 and V is TRBV7-7; 12 nucleotides agree with TRBD1. The CDR3 is 15 amino acids. The germline CDR1 and CDR2 sequences are SSHAT and FNYEAQ (reference sequence).

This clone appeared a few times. The CDR3 is CASSQRQPHPLNYGYTF. The CDR3 nucleotides are TGTGCCAGCAGCCAACGACAGCCCCACCCGTTGAACTATGGCTACACCTTC. This chain joins TRBV16 and TRBJ1-2; D might be TRBD1 (5 bases). Germline V gene data show CDR1 as KGHSY and CDR2 as FQNENV. V was clipped by 2 bases and J by 2 bases, with 18 bases between them. The CDR3 totals 17 residues.

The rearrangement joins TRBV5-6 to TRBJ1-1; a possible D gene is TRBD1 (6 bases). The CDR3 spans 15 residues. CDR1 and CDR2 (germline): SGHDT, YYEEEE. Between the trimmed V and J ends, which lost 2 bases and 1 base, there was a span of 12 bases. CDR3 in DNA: TGTGCCAGCAGCTTAAATTCGGGGGCGAACACTGAAGCTTTCTTT. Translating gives CASSLNSGANTEAFF. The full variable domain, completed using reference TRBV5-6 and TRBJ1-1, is DAGVTQSPTHLIKTRGQQVTLRCSPKSGHDTVSWYQQALGQGPQFIFQYYEEEERQRGNFPDRFSGHQFPNYSSELNVNALLLGDSALYLCASSLNSGANTEAFFGQGTRLTVV.

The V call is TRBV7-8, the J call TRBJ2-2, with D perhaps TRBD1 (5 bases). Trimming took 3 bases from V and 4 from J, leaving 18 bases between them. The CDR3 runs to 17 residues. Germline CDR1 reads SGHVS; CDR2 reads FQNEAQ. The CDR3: CASSFGLEGVTTGELFF. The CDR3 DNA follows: TGTGCCAGCAGCTTTGGCTTAGAAGGGGTTACCACCGGGGAGCTGTTTTTT.

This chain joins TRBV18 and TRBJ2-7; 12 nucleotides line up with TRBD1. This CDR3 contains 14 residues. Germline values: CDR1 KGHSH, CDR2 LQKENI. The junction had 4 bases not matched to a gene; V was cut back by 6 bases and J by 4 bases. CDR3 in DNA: TGTGCCAGCTCCGGGACAGGGGGCGAGTACGAGCAGTACTTC. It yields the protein CASSGTGGEYEQYF.

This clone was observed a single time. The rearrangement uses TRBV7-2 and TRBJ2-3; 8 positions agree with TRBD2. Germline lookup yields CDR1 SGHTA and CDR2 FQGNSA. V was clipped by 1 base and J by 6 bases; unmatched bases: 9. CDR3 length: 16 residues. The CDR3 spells CASSLETLAVGDTQYF. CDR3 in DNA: TGTGCCAGCAGCTTAGAGACACTAGCGGTGGGGGATACGCAGTATTTT.

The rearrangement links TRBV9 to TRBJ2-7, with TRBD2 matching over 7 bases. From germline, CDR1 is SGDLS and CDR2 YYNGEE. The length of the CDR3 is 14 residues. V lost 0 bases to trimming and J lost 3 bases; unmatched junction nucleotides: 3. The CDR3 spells CASSVAQRDYEQYF. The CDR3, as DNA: TGTGCCAGCAGCGTAGCCCAGCGGGACTACGAGCAGTACTTC. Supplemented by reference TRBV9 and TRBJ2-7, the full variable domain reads DSGVTQTPKHLITATGQRVTLRCSPRSGDLSVYWYQQSLDQGLQFLIQYYNGEERAKGNILERFSAQQFPDLHSELNLSSLELGDSALYFCASSVAQRDYEQYFGPGTRLTVT.